This TCR beta chain derives from a study of cytomegalovirus exposure and HLA in healthy donors. V was clipped by 2 bases and J by 5 bases, with 6 bases between them. Looked up from germline, CDR1 is GTSNPN and CDR2 is SVGIG (reference sequence). This CDR3 has 11 residues. The PCR ran on 60 Vbeta and 13 Jbeta primers. Generated by immunoSEQ multiplex PCR, the TCRdb table keeps only in-frame clones and is missing some. The table lists roughly 240,000 clones, about 80% of them singletons. Turning to this clone: As yet, its antigen is unknown.

Study-level findings and limits: A later analysis reported that several of the most significant clusters appeared to be linked to common viral pathogens, among them Epstein-Barr virus. Researchers catalogued about 150 TCR beta chains as cytomegalovirus-associated.

The clonotype originates from a woman between 40 and 55 years old in good health and CMV-seropositive. This chain uses TRBV30 with TRBJ1-2; D unresolved. The source material was PBMCs. CDR3 sequence (DNA): TGTGCCTGGAGTCCCCTTTATGGCTACACCTTC. It is translated as CAWSPLYGYTF.